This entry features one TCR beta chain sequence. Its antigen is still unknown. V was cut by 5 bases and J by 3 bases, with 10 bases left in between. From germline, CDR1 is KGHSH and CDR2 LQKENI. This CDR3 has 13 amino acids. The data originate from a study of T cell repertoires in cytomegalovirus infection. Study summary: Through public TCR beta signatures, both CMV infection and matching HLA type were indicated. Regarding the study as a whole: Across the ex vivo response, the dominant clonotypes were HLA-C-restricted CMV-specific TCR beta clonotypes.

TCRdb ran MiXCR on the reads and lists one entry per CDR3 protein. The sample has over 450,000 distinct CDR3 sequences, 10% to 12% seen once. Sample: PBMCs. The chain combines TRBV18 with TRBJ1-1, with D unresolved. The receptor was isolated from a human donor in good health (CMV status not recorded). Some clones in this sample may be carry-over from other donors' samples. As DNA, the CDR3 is TGTGCCAGCTCAGGGTTAAGCGACACTGAAGCTTTCTTT. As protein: CASSGLSDTEAFF.